Sequencing of this T cell receptor beta chain was carried out in a study of a mutant IDH1 vaccine in newly diagnosed glioma. Looking at the study overall: Most patients had received both radiotherapy and temozolomide, the prior options being radiotherapy, temozolomide, or both.

Clones were sequenced by immunoSEQ multiplex PCR, and TCRdb holds only the in-frame ones, with some missing. The repertoire holds over 45,000 clones, with around 80% as singletons. As concerns this clone: The target antigen is unknown.

The CDR3 has 16 residues. Germline V gives CDR1 MGHRA, CDR2 YSYEKL. Sample time point: week 35, safety follow-up. Doses comprised 300 ug of mutant IDH1 20-mer peptide each, plus topical imiquimod. Sequenced material: PBMCs, taken from a glioma patient whose treatment included an IDH1 peptide vaccine. This sequence originates from a man aged 35 to 55 with glioma. This chain connects TRBV4-1 to TRBJ2-5; TRBD1 aligns across 11 bases. Judging by the DNA end, TRBJ2-7 fits better; the J call may be wrong. The CDR3 bases are TGCGCCAGCAGCCCAGGACAGGGGGCCGCGATGGACGAGCAGTACTTC. Translating it yields CASSPGQGAAMDEQYF.